This T cell receptor beta chain was found in a study of blood T cell repertoires in COVID-19. In the study overall: The United States, Italy and Spain provided the acute and convalescent COVID-19 samples.

The CDR3 contains 15 residues. Per germline, CDR1 SNHLY and CDR2 FYNNEI. Unmatched junction bases numbered 4, after V lost 6 bases and J lost 2 bases. This clone appeared a single time. In the study's own analysis: Nucleated cell number was recorded as an estimate derived from reference gene primer amplification. Method: immunoSEQ multiplex PCR; TCRdb's copy keeps in-frame clones and lacks some. That table furnishes V, J and clone size, whereas the DNA furnished D and trimming. The sample includes 90,000 to 130,000 clones, about 75% of them seen just once. The specimen sequenced was peripheral blood. This clonotype was obtained from a woman of 80 years or more with active or convalescent COVID-19. The J gene is TRBJ2-1, the V gene TRBV2; 10 nucleotides agree with TRBD1. The CDR3 reads CASSPDRGAYNEQFF. The CDR3 region has the DNA TGTGCCAGCAGCCCGGACAGGGGGGCCTACAATGAGCAGTTCTTC.